Following are 14 T cell receptor beta chains from one sample sequenced in a study of T cell repertoires in cytomegalovirus infection. From the reads, TCRdb called clonotypes with MiXCR, one entry per CDR3 protein. This repertoire shows about 830,000 distinct CDR3 sequences, approximately 29% found once; its top ten account for around 12%. The antigens these receptors bind are not known. Source: cultured CD8+ T cells from PBMCs, taken from culture after CMV antigen stimulation. These receptors all stem from a human donor in good health (CMV status not recorded). Some clones in this sample may be carry-over from other donors' samples.

This clonotype was found a few times. The CDR3 protein is CASSPTLHSDRDFSTTSGNTIYF. In DNA, the CDR3 is TGTGCCAGCAGCCCTACCTTACACTCGGACAGGGACTTCTCTACAACCTCTGGAAACACCATATATTTT. The V gene is TRBV7-6, the J gene TRBJ1-3, with TRBD1 matching over 8 bases. The CDR3 runs to 23 residues. CDR1 is SGHVS and CDR2 is FNYEAQ in the germline V gene. V lost 5 bases, J lost 0 bases, and 27 bases stayed unmatched.

This clonotype was counted many times. This sequence joins TRBV7-9 and TRBJ1-1; D is unresolved. Deletions cut 1 base from V and 5 bases from J, with 11 bases between. This CDR3 region has 14 residues. The germline CDR1 and CDR2 sequences are SEHNR and FQNEAQ (reference sequence). The CDR3, as DNA: TGTGCCAGCAGCTTAGTAGGCGCGGAGACTGAAGCTTTCTTT. This sequence encodes CASSLVGAETEAFF.

This chain uses TRBV25-1 with TRBJ1-6, with a tentative D call TRBD1 (5 bases). Trimming shortened V by 1 base and J by 4 bases, and 11 bases separated the two germline ends. Germline V CDR1 and CDR2: MGHDK, SYGVNS. This CDR3 contains 16 residues. In DNA, the CDR3 is TGTGCCAGCAGTGAATTGGCGGGGGTGTATAATTCACCCCTCCACTTT. Its translation is CASSELAGVYNSPLHF.

This clonotype was seen more than once but under ten times. The chain employs TRBV5-4 and TRBJ2-7; tentatively, D is TRBD1 (5 bases). Per germline, CDR1 SGHNT and CDR2 YYREEE (reference sequence). The CDR3 length is 15 residues. The V end was cut by 2 bases, the J end by 7 bases, with 19 bases between. For the CDR3, the DNA is TGTGCCAGCAGCTTAAGGGGCAGCCCCCTCGAGGAGCAGTACGTC. As protein: CASSLRGSPLEEQYV.

The rearrangement joins TRBV6-5 to TRBJ2-3; 11 bases align to TRBD2. Trimming took 0 bases from V and 1 from J; bases not matched to a gene: 3. Germline values: CDR1 MNHEY, CDR2 SVGAGI. The CDR3 is 17 amino acids. The CDR3 region has the DNA TGTGCCAGCAGTTACTCTCTAGCGGGGGGCGGCACAGATACGCAGTATTTT. Translated, it gives CASSYSLAGGGTDTQYF.

The gene calls are TRBV12-5 and TRBJ1-1; TRBD1 matches at 11 bases. Germline V lookup: CDR1 LGHNT, CDR2 FRNRAP. J lost 0 bases, V lost 4 bases, and 7 bases had no gene match. The CDR3 is made up of 17 amino acids. CDR3 amino acids: CASGSDRGHLMNTEAFF. CDR3 nucleotide sequence: TGTGCTAGTGGTTCGGACAGGGGGCATCTTATGAACACTGAAGCTTTCTTT.

This clonotype was seen more than once but under ten times. The chain has TRBV20-1 and TRBJ1-5, with 12 bases identical to TRBD1. Germline V gives CDR1 DFQATT, CDR2 SNEGSKA (reference sequence). The CDR3 covers 17 residues. V was clipped by 6 bases and J by 0 bases; unmatched bases: 9. The CDR3 DNA is TGCAGTGCCTCCGGGACAGGGGGCATTCATAGCAATCAGCCCCAGCATTTT. Residues: CSASGTGGIHSNQPQHF.

The chain couples TRBV7-2 to TRBJ1-1, with D perhaps matching TRBD1 (6 bases). This CDR3 comprises 14 residues. The V gene's germline CDR1 is SGHTA and CDR2 FQGNSA. Trimming left V 7 bases short and J 4 bases short, with 16 bases between. The CDR3 DNA reads TGTGCCAGCACCTGGACAGCCGGAGGCACTGAAGCTTTCTTT. Translated, it gives CASTWTAGGTEAFF.

The gene calls are TRBV6-6 and TRBJ1-2; 12 nucleotides line up with TRBD1. The CDR3 has 15 residues. Germline assignment: CDR1 MNHNY and CDR2 SVGAGI (reference sequence). Trimming at V came to 4 bases and at J to 2 bases, leaving 2 bases not matched to a gene. In DNA form, the CDR3 reads TGTGCCAGCAGTTGGGACAGGGGGCAGAACTATGGCTACACCTTC. Its translation: CASSWDRGQNYGYTF.

This clonotype was recorded at least ten times. The CDR3 region has the DNA TGTGCCAGCAGTCCCGGGACAGGGGGCTGGGGTTCCTATAATTCACCCCTCCACTTT. Protein: CASSPGTGGWGSYNSPLHF. The chain has TRBV5-4 and TRBJ1-6, with 12 bases lining up with TRBD1. Trimming removed 5 bases from V and 1 base from J; junction bases left unmatched: 10. CDR3 length: 19 amino acids. The V gene's germline CDR1 is SGHNT and CDR2 YYREEE (reference sequence).

V and J are TRBV4-2 and TRBJ1-6; the D is unclear. V was pared by 0 bases and J by 7 bases, with 7 bases between. The CDR3 sequence is 14 residues long. Germline CDR1 and CDR2: LGHNA and YNFKEQ. The CDR3, as DNA: TGTGCCAGCAGCCAAGATGCGGGGAATTCACCCCTCCACTTT. Amino acids: CASSQDAGNSPLHF.

J is TRBJ2-1 and V is TRBV6-2 or TRBV6-3, with TRBD2 matching 8 bases. Germline V gives CDR1 MNHEY, CDR2 SVGEGT. There are 14 residues in the CDR3. V gave up 2 bases and J gave up 5 bases; unmatched junction bases: 2. The CDR3 nucleotides are TGTGCCAGCAGTTACGTCGGGGGGGACAATGAGCAGTTCTTC. This encodes CASSYVGGDNEQFF.

This clonotype was seen a few times. J is TRBJ1-2 and V is TRBV27; tentative D call: TRBD1 (5 bases). Germline assignment: CDR1 MNHEY and CDR2 SMNVEV (reference sequence). The CDR3 is made up of 14 amino acids. V shed 5 bases and J shed 6 bases, with 16 bases lying between them. CDR3 DNA: TGTGCCAGCAGTCCTTGGGGCAGGGTGGATGGCTACACCTTC. Its protein is CASSPWGRVDGYTF.

This clonotype was detected only a few times. The chain carries TRBV6-6 and TRBJ1-1; D gene unclear. The CDR3 runs to 14 residues. From germline, CDR1 is MNHNY and CDR2 SVGAGI (reference sequence). The V end was cut by 8 bases, the J end by 0 bases, with 13 bases between. Here the CDR3 reads CASSFWEVNTEAFF. The CDR3, as DNA: TGTGCCAGCTCCTTCTGGGAGGTGAACACTGAAGCTTTCTTT.